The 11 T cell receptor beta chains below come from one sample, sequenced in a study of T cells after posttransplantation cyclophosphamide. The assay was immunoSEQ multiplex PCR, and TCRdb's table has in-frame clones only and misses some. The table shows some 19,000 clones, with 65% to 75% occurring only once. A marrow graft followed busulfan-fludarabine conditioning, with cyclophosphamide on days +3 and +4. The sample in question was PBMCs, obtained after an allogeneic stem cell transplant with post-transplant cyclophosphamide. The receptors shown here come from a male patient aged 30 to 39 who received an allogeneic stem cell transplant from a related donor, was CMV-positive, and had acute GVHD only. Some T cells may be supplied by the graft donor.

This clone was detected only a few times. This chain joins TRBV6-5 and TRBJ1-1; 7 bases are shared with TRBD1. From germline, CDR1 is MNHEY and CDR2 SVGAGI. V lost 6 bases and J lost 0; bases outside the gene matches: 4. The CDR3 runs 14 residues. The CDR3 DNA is TGTGCCAGCAGGCTTGGGACAGTGAACACTGAAGCTTTCTTT. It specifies CASRLGTVNTEAFF.

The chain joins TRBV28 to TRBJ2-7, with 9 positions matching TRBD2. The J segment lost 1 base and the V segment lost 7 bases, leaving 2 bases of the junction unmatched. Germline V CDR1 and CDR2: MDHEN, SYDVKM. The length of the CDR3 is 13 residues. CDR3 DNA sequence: TGTGCCAGCAAGCTAGCGGGATCCTACGAGCAGTACTTC. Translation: CASKLAGSYEQYF.

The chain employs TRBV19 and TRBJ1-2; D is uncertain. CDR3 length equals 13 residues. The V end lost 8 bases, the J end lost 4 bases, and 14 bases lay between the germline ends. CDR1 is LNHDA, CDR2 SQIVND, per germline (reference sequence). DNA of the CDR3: TGTGCCAGTTCTGACGGACTGATCTATGGCTACACCTTC. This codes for CASSDGLIYGYTF. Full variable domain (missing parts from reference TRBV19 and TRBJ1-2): DGGITQSPKYLFRKEGQNVTLSCEQNLNHDAMYWYRQDPGQGLRLIYYSQIVNDFQKGDIAEGYSVSREKKESFPLTVTSAQKNPTAFYLCASSDGLIYGYTFGSGTRLTVV.

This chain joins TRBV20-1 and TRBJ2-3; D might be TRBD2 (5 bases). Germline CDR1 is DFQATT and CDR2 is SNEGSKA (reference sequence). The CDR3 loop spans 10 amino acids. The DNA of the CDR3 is TGCAGCGGGATAAAAGATACGCAGTATTTT. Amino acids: CSGIKDTQYF.

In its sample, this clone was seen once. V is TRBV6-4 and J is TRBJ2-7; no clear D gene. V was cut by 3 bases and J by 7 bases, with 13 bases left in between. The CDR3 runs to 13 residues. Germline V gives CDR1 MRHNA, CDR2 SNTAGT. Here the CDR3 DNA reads TGTGCCAGCAGTGAAACCGAGCGTGGGGAGCAGTACTTC. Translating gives CASSETERGEQYF.

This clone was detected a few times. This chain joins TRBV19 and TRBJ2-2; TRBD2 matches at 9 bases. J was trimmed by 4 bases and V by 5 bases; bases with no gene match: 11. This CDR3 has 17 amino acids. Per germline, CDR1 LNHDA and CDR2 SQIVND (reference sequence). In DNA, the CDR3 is TGTGCCAGTAGTCCTCCCCTAAGCGGGGGGCCCACCGGGGAGCTGTTTTTT. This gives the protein CASSPPLSGGPTGELFF.

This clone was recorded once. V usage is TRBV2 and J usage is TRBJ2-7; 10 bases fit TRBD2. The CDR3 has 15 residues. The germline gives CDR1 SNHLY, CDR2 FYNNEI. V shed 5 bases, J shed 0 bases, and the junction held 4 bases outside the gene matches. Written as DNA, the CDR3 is TGTGCCAGCAGTTTTAGCGGGGGGACCTCCTACGAGCAGTACTTC. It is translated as CASSFSGGTSYEQYF.

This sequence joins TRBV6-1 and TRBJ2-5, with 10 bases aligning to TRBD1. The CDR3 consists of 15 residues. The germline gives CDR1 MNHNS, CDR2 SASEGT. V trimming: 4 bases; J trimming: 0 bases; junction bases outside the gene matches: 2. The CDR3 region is CASSGTGGYQETQYF. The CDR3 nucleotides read TGTGCCAGCAGTGGGACAGGGGGGTACCAAGAGACCCAGTACTTC.

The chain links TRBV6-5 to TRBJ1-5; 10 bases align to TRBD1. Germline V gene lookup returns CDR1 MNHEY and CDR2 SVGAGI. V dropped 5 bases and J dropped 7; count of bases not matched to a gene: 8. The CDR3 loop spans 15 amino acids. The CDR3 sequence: CASSRGGTGEQPQHF. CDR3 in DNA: TGTGCCAGCAGTCGGGGCGGGACAGGGGAACAGCCCCAGCATTTT.

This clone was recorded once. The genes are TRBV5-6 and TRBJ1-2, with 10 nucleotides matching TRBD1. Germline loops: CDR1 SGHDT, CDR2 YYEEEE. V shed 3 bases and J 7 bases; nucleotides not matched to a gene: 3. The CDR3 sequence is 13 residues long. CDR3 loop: CASSWDRGSGYTF. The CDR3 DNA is TGTGCCAGCAGCTGGGACAGGGGTAGTGGCTACACCTTC. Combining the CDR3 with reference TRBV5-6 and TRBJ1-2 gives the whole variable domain DAGVTQSPTHLIKTRGQQVTLRCSPKSGHDTVSWYQQALGQGPQFIFQYYEEEERQRGNFPDRFSGHQFPNYSSELNVNALLLGDSALYLCASSWDRGSGYTFGSGTRLTVV.

CDR3 residues: CASTDRDSTGGEQYF. DNA of the CDR3: TGCGCCAGCACCGACCGGGACTCCACGGGGGGCGAGCAGTACTTC. This chain connects TRBV5-1 to TRBJ2-7; 7 bases are a match to TRBD2. The CDR3 length is 15 residues. Losses at the gene ends were 6 bases for V and 6 bases for J; bases not matched to a gene: 15. From germline, CDR1 is SGHRS and CDR2 YFSETQ.